The rows below give T cell receptor beta chains drawn from one sample of a study of beta chain features in type 1 diabetes. Data came from immunoSEQ multiplex PCR; TCRdb stores just in-frame clones and leaves some out. The repertoire holds 500,000 to 800,000 clones, with 9.5% to 15% as singletons. What was sequenced was naive CD4+ T cells from blood. The receptors stem from a man aged 25-45 years with type 1 diabetes. The CDR3 runs from the conserved cysteine through the conserved F or W. Fields, in order: J gene, D gene, V gene, clone size, CDR3 protein, CDR3 DNA. D genes are given only for firm matches. Expanded clones are given a class, and other clones once, few, many or no size at all.

j_gene: TRBJ2-2; d_gene: TRBD2; v_gene: TRBV7-2; abundance: .; CDR3aa: CASTLAGGLTGELFF; CDR3nt: TGTGCCAGCACACTAGCGGGGGGCCTCACCGGGGAGCTGTTTTTT
j_gene: TRBJ2-5; d_gene: .; v_gene: TRBV18; abundance: few; CDR3aa: CASSPKETQYF; CDR3nt: TGTGCCAGCTCTCCCAAAGAGACCCAGTACTTC
j_gene: TRBJ2-5; d_gene: TRBD1; v_gene: TRBV2; abundance: few; CDR3aa: CASRDRQGDETQYF; CDR3nt: TGTGCCAGCAGGGACCGACAGGGTGATGAGACCCAGTACTTC
j_gene: TRBJ2-2; d_gene: .; v_gene: TRBV5-1; abundance: few; CDR3aa: CASSAGQPNTGELFF; CDR3nt: TGCGCCAGCAGCGCCGGACAGCCGAACACCGGGGAGCTGTTTTTT
j_gene: TRBJ2-5; d_gene: .; v_gene: TRBV4-2; abundance: once; CDR3aa: CASSQDRGLAGETQYF; CDR3nt: TGTGCCAGCAGCCAAGATCGGGGGCTAGCAGGCGAGACCCAGTACTTC
j_gene: TRBJ2-7; d_gene: .; v_gene: TRBV7-2; abundance: few; CDR3aa: CASSLIGDYEQYF; CDR3nt: TGTGCCAGCAGCTTAATAGGGGACTACGAGCAGTACTTC
j_gene: TRBJ2-5; d_gene: .; v_gene: TRBV14; abundance: few; CDR3aa: CASSQNAGQETQYF; CDR3nt: TGTGCCAGCAGCCAAAACGCAGGGCAAGAGACCCAGTACTTC
j_gene: TRBJ2-1; d_gene: TRBD2; v_gene: TRBV10-3; abundance: .; CDR3aa: CAISDQRGVNEQFF; CDR3nt: TGTGCCATCAGTGACCAGCGGGGAGTGAATGAGCAGTTCTTC
j_gene: TRBJ2-4; d_gene: .; v_gene: TRBV2; abundance: few; CDR3aa: CASSGRYSPGYIQYF; CDR3nt: TGTGCCAGCAGCGGTCGGTACAGTCCCGGGTACATTCAGTACTTC
j_gene: TRBJ2-1; d_gene: TRBD2; v_gene: TRBV7-9; abundance: .; CDR3aa: CASSLALAGIGDEQFF; CDR3nt: TGTGCCAGCAGCTTAGCGTTAGCGGGGATAGGCGATGAGCAGTTCTTC
j_gene: TRBJ1-4; d_gene: .; v_gene: TRBV12-5; abundance: .; CDR3aa: CASGLVQGKGKLFF; CDR3nt: TGTGCTAGTGGTTTGGTACAGGGAAAGGGGAAACTGTTTTTT
j_gene: TRBJ1-4; d_gene: .; v_gene: TRBV9; abundance: few; CDR3aa: CASSVGSTTNEKLFF; CDR3nt: TGTGCCAGCAGCGTAGGAAGCACAACTAATGAAAAACTGTTTTTT
j_gene: TRBJ2-7; d_gene: .; v_gene: TRBV7-2; abundance: few; CDR3aa: CASSLVPALYEQYF; CDR3nt: TGTGCCAGCAGCTTGGTTCCAGCTCTCTACGAGCAGTACTTC
j_gene: TRBJ1-3; d_gene: TRBD1; v_gene: TRBV18; abundance: .; CDR3aa: CASSPYRDRGPSGNTIYF; CDR3nt: TGTGCCAGCTCACCGTACCGGGACAGGGGGCCATCTGGAAACACCATATATTTT
j_gene: TRBJ1-2; d_gene: TRBD1; v_gene: TRBV28; abundance: .; CDR3aa: CASNPGTGNYGYTF; CDR3nt: TGTGCCAGCAACCCCGGGACAGGGAACTATGGCTACACCTTC
j_gene: TRBJ2-7; d_gene: TRBD1; v_gene: TRBV7-2; abundance: few; CDR3aa: CASSVRDRVYEQYF; CDR3nt: TGTGCCAGCAGCGTCCGGGACAGGGTTTACGAGCAGTACTTC
j_gene: TRBJ2-2; d_gene: .; v_gene: TRBV7-3; abundance: few; CDR3aa: CASSRASFGWANTGELFF; CDR3nt: TGTGCCAGCAGCCGAGCCAGCTTTGGTTGGGCTAACACCGGGGAGCTGTTTTTT
j_gene: TRBJ2-6; d_gene: .; v_gene: TRBV25-1; abundance: .; CDR3aa: CASTRTDSGANVLTF; CDR3nt: TGTGCCAGCACCCGGACGGACTCTGGGGCCAACGTCCTGACTTTC
j_gene: TRBJ2-1; d_gene: .; v_gene: TRBV9; abundance: .; CDR3aa: CASSVAHEQFF; CDR3nt: TGTGCCAGCAGCGTAGCCCATGAGCAGTTCTTC
j_gene: TRBJ1-5; d_gene: .; v_gene: TRBV5-6; abundance: .; CDR3aa: CASSLGDPQHF; CDR3nt: TGTGCCAGCAGCTTGGGAGATCCCCAGCATTTT
j_gene: TRBJ2-1; d_gene: TRBD2; v_gene: TRBV19; abundance: .; CDR3aa: CASSIVSSGGDEQFF; CDR3nt: TGTGCCAGTAGTATAGTCTCTAGCGGGGGAGATGAGCAGTTCTTC
j_gene: TRBJ2-7; d_gene: TRBD1; v_gene: TRBV5-1; abundance: .; CDR3aa: CASSLAPGQGFEQYF; CDR3nt: TGCGCCAGCAGCTTGGCCCCGGGACAGGGTTTCGAGCAGTACTTC
j_gene: TRBJ2-5; d_gene: .; v_gene: TRBV7-3; abundance: .; CDR3aa: CASSLTRQETQYF; CDR3nt: TGTGCCAGCAGCCTCACCCGCCAAGAGACCCAGTACTTC
j_gene: TRBJ1-6; d_gene: .; v_gene: TRBV11-2; abundance: .; CDR3aa: CASSFTGTNSPLHF; CDR3nt: TGTGCCAGCAGCTTCACCGGGACTAATTCACCCCTCCACTTT
j_gene: TRBJ2-5; d_gene: .; v_gene: TRBV7-9; abundance: .; CDR3aa: CASSPGLLGETQYF; CDR3nt: TGTGCCAGCAGTCCGGGCCTCCTAGGGGAGACCCAGTACTTC